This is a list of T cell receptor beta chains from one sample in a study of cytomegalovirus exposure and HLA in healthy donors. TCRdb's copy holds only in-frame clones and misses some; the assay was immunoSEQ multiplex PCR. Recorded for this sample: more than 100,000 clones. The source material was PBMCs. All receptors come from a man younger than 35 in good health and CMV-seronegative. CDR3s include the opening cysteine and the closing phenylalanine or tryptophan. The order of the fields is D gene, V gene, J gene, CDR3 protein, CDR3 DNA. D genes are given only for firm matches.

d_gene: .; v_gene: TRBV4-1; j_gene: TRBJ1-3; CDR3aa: CASSQIAGLSGNTIYF; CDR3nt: TGCGCCAGCAGCCAAATTGCAGGCCTCTCTGGAAACACCATATATTTT
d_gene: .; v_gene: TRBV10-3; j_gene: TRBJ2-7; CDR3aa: CAIRSSYEQYF; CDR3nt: TGTGCCATCAGGAGCTCCTACGAGCAGTACTTC
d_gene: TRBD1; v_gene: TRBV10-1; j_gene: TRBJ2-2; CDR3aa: CASSESRGRGRTGELFF; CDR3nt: TGCGCCAGCAGTGAGTCCAGGGGGCGCGGGCGCACCGGGGAGCTGTTTTTT
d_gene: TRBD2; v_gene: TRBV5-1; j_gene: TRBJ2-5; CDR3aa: CASSPKFGTSGRVGGQYF; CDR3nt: TGCGCCAGCAGCCCTAAATTCGGGACTAGCGGGAGGGTAGGCGGGCAGTACTTC
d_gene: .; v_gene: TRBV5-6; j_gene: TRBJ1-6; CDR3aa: CASSAYAWSSYNSPLHF; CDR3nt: TGTGCCAGCAGCGCCTACGCTTGGAGCTCCTATAATTCACCCCTCCACTTT
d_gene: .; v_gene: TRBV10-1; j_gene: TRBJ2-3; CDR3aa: CASSRGGSTDTQYF; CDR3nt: TGCGCCAGCAGTAGGGGGGGCAGTACAGATACGCAGTATTTT
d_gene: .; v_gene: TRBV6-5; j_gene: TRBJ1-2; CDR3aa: CASSARDRRYGYTF; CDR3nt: TGTGCCAGCAGTGCCAGGGATAGGCGCTATGGCTACACCTTC
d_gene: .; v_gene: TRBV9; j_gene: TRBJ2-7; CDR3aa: CASSGTQGTYEQYF; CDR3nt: TGTGCCAGCAGCGGGACACAGGGTACCTACGAGCAGTACTTC
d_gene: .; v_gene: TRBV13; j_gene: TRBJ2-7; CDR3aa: CASSSSTGRNEQYF; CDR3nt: TGTGCCAGCAGCTCTTCGACAGGGAGGAACGAGCAGTACTTC
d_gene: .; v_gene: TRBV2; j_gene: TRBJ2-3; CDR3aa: CASSEQGSTDTQYF; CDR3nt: TGTGCCAGCAGTGAACAGGGGAGCACAGATACGCAGTATTTT
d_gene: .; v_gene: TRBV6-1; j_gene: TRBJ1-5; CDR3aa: CASSETMRQGSYSNQPQHF; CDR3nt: TGTGCCAGCAGTGAAACGATGCGGCAGGGATCTTATAGCAATCAGCCCCAGCATTTT
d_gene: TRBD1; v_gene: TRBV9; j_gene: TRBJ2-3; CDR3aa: CASSADRGTDTQYF; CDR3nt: TGTGCCAGCAGCGCGGACAGGGGGACAGATACGCAGTATTTT
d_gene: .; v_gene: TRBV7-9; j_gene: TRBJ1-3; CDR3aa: CASSLEASGGVGNTIYF; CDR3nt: TGTGCCAGCAGCTTAGAGGCGAGCGGAGGGGTTGGGAACACCATATATTTT
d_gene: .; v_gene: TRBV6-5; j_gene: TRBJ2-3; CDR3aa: CASSWTSSTDTQYF; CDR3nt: TGTGCCAGCAGCTGGACTTCTAGCACAGATACGCAGTATTTT
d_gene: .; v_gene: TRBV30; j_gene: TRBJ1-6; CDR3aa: CAWSPPLHF; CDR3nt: TGTGCCTGGAGTCCGCCCCTCCACTTT
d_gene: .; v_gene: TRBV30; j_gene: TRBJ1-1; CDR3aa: CAWRAGPMNTEAFF; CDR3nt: TGTGCCTGGAGGGCGGGACCCATGAACACTGAAGCTTTCTTT
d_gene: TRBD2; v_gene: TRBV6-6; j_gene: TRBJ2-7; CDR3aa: CASGIAGVYEQYF; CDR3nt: TGTGCCAGCGGAATAGCGGGAGTCTACGAGCAGTACTTC
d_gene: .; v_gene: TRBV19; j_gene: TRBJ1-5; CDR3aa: CASSTPTRAGESNQPQHF; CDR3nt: TGTGCCAGTAGTACGCCCACCCGGGCAGGGGAGAGCAATCAGCCCCAGCATTTT
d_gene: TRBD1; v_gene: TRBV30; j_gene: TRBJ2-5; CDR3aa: CAWNGLTGGSRYF; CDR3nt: TGTGCCTGGAACGGTCTGACAGGGGGTTCAAGGTACTTC
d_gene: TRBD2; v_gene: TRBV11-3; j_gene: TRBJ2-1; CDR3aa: CASSLDQGLAGNNEQFF; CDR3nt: TGTGCCAGCAGCTTAGATCAGGGTCTAGCGGGAAACAATGAGCAGTTCTTC
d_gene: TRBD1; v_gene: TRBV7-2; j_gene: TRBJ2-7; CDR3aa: CASFPAGGHEQYF; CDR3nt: TGTGCCAGCTTCCCCGCAGGGGGTCACGAGCAGTACTTC
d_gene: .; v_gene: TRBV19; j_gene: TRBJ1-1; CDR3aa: CASQGMNTEAFF; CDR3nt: TGTGCCAGTCAGGGGATGAACACTGAAGCTTTCTTT
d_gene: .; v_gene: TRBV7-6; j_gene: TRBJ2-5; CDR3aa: CASSAGGTQYF; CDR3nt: TGTGCCAGCAGCGCCGGGGGGACCCAGTACTTC
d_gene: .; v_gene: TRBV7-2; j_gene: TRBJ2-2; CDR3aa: CASSPLNTGELFF; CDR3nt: TGTGCCAGCAGCCCCCTTAACACCGGGGAGCTGTTTTTT
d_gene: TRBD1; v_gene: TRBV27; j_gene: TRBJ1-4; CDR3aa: CASSPPGQGSGKLFF; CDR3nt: TGTGCCAGCAGTCCCCCGGGACAGGGGAGTGGAAAACTGTTTTTT
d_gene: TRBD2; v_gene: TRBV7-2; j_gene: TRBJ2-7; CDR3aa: CASTWTSGSSYEQYF; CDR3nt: TGTGCCAGCACCTGGACTAGCGGAAGCTCCTACGAGCAGTACTTC
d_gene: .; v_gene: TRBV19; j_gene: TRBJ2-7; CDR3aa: CATGTRDSSYEQYF; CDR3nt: TGTGCCACCGGGACCCGGGACTCCTCCTACGAGCAGTACTTC
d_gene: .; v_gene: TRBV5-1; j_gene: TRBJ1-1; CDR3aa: CASSLEDSLNTEAFF; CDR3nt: TGCGCCAGCAGCTTGGAGGACAGCCTCAACACTGAAGCTTTCTTT
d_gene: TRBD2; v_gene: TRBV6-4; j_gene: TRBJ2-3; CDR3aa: CASSLAGGTDTQYF; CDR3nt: TGTGCCAGCAGTCTAGCGGGGGGCACAGATACGCAGTATTTT
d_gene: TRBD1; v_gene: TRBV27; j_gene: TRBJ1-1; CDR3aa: CASSKVRDRGMNTEAFF; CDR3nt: TGTGCCAGCAGTAAAGTACGGGACAGGGGAATGAACACTGAAGCTTTCTTT
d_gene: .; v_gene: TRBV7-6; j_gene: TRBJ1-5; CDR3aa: CASSLLPLQANQPQHF; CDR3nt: TGTGCCAGCAGCTTACTACCATTACAGGCGAATCAGCCCCAGCATTTT
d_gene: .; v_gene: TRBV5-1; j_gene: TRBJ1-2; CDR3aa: CASSQNGGYTF; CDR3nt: TGCGCCAGCTCCCAAAACGGGGGCTACACCTTC
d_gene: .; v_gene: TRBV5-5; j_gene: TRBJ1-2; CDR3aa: CASSPPGRQGANYGYTF; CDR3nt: TGTGCCAGCAGCCCCCCCGGAAGGCAAGGAGCTAACTATGGCTACACCTTC
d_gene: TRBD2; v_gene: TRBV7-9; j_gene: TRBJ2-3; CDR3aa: CASSLAGGTDTQYF; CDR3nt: TGTGCCAGCAGCCTAGCGGGAGGTACAGATACGCAGTATTTT
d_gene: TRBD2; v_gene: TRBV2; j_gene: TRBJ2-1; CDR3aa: CASRRGGGSYNEQFF; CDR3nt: TGTGCCAGCAGAAGGGGCGGGGGCTCCTACAATGAGCAGTTCTTC
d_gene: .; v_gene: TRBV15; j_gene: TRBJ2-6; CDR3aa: CATRSDRGLSPSGANVLTF; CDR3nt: TGTGCCACCAGGTCCGACAGGGGACTATCCCCCTCTGGGGCCAACGTCCTGACTTTC
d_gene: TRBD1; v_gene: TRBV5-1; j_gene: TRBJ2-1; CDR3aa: CASSGGTGPNNEQFF; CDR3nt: TGCGCCAGCAGCGGCGGGACAGGGCCCAACAATGAGCAGTTCTTC
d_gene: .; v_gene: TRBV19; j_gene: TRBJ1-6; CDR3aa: CASSIQGYNSPLHF; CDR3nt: TGTGCCAGTAGTATCCAGGGTTATAATTCACCCCTCCACTTT
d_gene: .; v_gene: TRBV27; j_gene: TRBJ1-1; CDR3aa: CASSLSGVYTEAFF; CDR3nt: TGTGCCAGCAGTTTATCCGGGGTATACACTGAAGCTTTCTTT
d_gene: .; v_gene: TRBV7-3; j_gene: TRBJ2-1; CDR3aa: CASRSGALYNEQFF; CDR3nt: TGTGCCAGCAGGTCAGGGGCACTTTACAATGAGCAGTTCTTC
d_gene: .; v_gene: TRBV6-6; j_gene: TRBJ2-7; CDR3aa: CASSYSSLAPTYEQYF; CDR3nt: TGTGCCAGCAGTTACTCTTCACTAGCCCCTACCTACGAGCAGTACTTC
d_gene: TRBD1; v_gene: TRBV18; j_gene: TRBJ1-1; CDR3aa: CASSPPTGMNTEAFF; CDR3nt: TGTGCCAGCTCACCGCCGACAGGGATGAACACTGAAGCTTTCTTT
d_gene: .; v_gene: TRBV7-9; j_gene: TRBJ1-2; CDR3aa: CASSPGRDYGYTF; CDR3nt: TGTGCCAGCAGCCCGGGGAGGGACTATGGCTACACCTTC
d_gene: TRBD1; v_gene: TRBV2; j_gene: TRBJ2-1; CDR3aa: CASSEQGAGSYNEQFF; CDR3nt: TGTGCCAGCAGTGAACAGGGGGCTGGATCCTACAATGAGCAGTTCTTC
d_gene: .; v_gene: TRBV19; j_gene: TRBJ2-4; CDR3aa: CASSTPIRGPGGPSLAKNIQYF; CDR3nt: TGTGCCAGTAGTACCCCCATACGGGGTCCCGGAGGCCCCTCTTTAGCCAAAAACATTCAGTACTTC
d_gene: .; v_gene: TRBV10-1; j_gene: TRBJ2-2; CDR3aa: CAAGQSNTGELFF; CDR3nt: TGCGCCGCCGGACAGTCGAACACCGGGGAGCTGTTTTTT
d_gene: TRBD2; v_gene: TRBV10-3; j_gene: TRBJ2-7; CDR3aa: CAITASGGGREQYF; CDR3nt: TGTGCCATCACAGCTAGCGGGGGGGGTAGGGAGCAGTACTTC
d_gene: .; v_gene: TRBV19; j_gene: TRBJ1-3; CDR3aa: CASSIVSAGNTIYF; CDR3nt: TGTGCCAGTAGTATAGTAAGCGCCGGAAACACCATATATTTT
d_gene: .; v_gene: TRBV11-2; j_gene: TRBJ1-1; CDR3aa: CASSLSWNTEAFF; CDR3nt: TGTGCCAGCAGCCTCTCCTGGAACACTGAAGCTTTCTTT
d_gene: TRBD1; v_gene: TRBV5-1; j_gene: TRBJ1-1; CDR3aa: CASSLLSTRGQVNTEAFF; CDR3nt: TGCGCCAGCAGCTTGTTGAGTACAAGGGGGCAGGTGAACACTGAAGCTTTCTTT
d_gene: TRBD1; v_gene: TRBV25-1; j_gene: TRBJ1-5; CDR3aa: CASQDTGGTGNQPQHF; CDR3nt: TGTGCCAGCCAGGATACAGGGGGCACTGGCAATCAGCCCCAGCATTTT
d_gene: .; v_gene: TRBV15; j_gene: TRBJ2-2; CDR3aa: CATSREGAPIGTRELFF; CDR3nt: TGTGCCACCAGCAGAGAGGGGGCCCCCATCGGGACCAGGGAGCTGTTTTTT
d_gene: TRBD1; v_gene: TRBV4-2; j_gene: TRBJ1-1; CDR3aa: CASSQEGTGGTEAFF; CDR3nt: TGTGCCAGCAGCCAAGAGGGGACAGGGGGCACTGAAGCTTTCTTT
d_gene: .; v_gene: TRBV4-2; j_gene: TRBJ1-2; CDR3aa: CASSQDFGTVEGYGYTF; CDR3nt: TGTGCCAGCAGCCAAGATTTCGGGACGGTGGAGGGATATGGCTACACCTTC
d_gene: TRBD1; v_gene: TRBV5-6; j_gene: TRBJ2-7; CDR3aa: CASSWGTGVYEQYF; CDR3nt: TGTGCCAGCAGCTGGGGGACAGGGGTCTACGAGCAGTACTTC
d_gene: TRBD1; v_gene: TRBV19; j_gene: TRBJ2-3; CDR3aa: CASSIGWDRLDDTQYF; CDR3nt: TGTGCCAGTAGTATCGGATGGGACAGGCTGGACGATACGCAGTATTTT
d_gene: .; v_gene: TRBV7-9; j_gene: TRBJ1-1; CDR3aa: CASKNSGAEAFF; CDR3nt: TGTGCCAGCAAAAATTCCGGGGCTGAAGCTTTCTTT